This TCR beta chain stems from a study of T cells in Graves' hyperthyroidism and ophthalmopathy. Study information: Upon initial diagnosis and before any treatment, peripheral blood was collected. Study observations and caveats: The blood repertoire included most of the expanded thyroid clonotypes above 0.001.

Amplification yielded TCR beta CDR3 regions, with RNA transcripts as the source. TCR CDR3 regions were first amplified by RT-PCR with HTBI primers. A single record per CDR3 protein comes from TCRdb applying MiXCR to the multiplex PCR reads. The sample yields approximately 600,000 distinct CDR3 sequences, roughly 20% seen once. Concerning this clonotype itself: As yet, its antigen is unknown.

This CDR3 is 14 amino acids long. In germline, CDR1 is LNHDA, CDR2 SQIVND (reference sequence). V lost 4 bases to trimming and J lost 7 bases, with 16 bases between them. The chain combines TRBV19 with TRBJ1-2, with D perhaps TRBD1 (6 bases). This sequence originates from a man aged 25 to 45 with Graves' ophthalmopathy. Material: blood. In DNA form, the CDR3 reads TGTGCCAGTAGTAATCAGGACCCAGGGGCTGGCTACACCTTC. It yields the protein CASSNQDPGAGYTF.